The clone carrying this T cell receptor beta chain was counted only a few times. Its antigen is as yet unknown. Germline-derived CDR1 and CDR2 are SEHNR and FQNEAQ (reference sequence). The CDR3 totals 16 residues. V lost 6 bases, J lost 7 bases, and 6 bases stayed unmatched. These data belong to a study of T cell repertoires in cytomegalovirus infection. About the research overall: In the study, CMV epitopes included recently identified HLA-C-restricted and well-studied HLA-B-restricted ones. Public signatures in TCR beta pointed to CMV infection and matching HLA type.

Findings and limits, study-wide: Based on cumulative public TCR beta family frequency, carriers of CMV plus the relevant HLA were identified. Clonotype analysis showed dominance of the ex vivo response by HLA-C-restricted CMV-specific TCR beta clonotypes.

TCRdb reprocessed the reads via MiXCR and lists one record per CDR3 protein. The table has about 150,000 distinct CDR3 sequences, about 32% seen once. The input for sequencing was CD8+ T cells from cultured PBMCs, taken from culture after CMV antigen stimulation. The chain couples TRBV7-9 to TRBJ2-1; 16 bases line up with TRBD2. The TCR comes from a human donor in good health (CMV status not recorded). Some clones in this sample may be carry-over from other donors' samples. The CDR3 region is CASSNTGLAGGNEQFF. CDR3 bases: TGTGCCAGCAGTAATACGGGACTAGCGGGGGGGAATGAGCAGTTCTTC. The entire variable domain, with the rest obtained from reference TRBV7-9 and TRBJ2-1, is as follows: DTGVSQNPRHKITKRGQNVTFRCDPISEHNRLYWYRQTLGQGPEFLTYFQNEAQLEKSRLLSDRFSAERPKGSFSTLEIQRTEQGDSAMYLCASSNTGLAGGNEQFFGPGTRLTVL.